This TCR beta chain was retrieved from a study of cytomegalovirus exposure and HLA in healthy donors. Study-level information: Early release data held 75 million to 90 million unique TCRs from HLA-typed donors.

PCR used 60 Vbeta primers and 13 Jbeta primers. The assay was immunoSEQ multiplex PCR, and TCRdb's table has in-frame clones only and misses some. The sample has about 150,000 clones; less than 10% are singletons. Study-wide results and caveats: The study carried out a later analysis of TCR beta sequences. It associated around 17,000 of them with specific HLA alleles at a false discovery rate of 0.05. According to a later analysis, most TCR beta chains associated with CMV appeared HLA-restricted. Later genetic work tied a missense DCLRE1C variant to beta-chain V and J trimming.

This clone occurred a few times. The antigen is undetermined. Germline V gene lookup returns CDR1 MNHNS and CDR2 SASEGT. Trimming left V 2 bases short and J 3 bases short, with 8 bases between. The CDR3 has 13 residues. The clonotype was recovered from a male donor in good health and CMV-seronegative. This rearrangement joins TRBV6-1 to TRBJ2-7; possible D gene TRBD1, 6 bases. What was sequenced was PBMCs. The DNA of the CDR3 is TGTGCCAGCAGTGAACAGGGGTTCTACGAGCAGTACTTC. It codes for CASSEQGFYEQYF.